The clone carrying this TCR beta chain was counted only a few times. This sample is part of a study of sequential checkpoint blockade in melanoma. In the study overall: Arm A got nivolumab then ipilimumab; arm B the reverse, 1:1. After both sequences, patients received maintenance nivolumab.

TCRdb's copy holds only in-frame clones and misses some; the assay was immunoSEQ multiplex PCR. The sample includes roughly 12,000 clones, roughly 79% of them seen just once. Described treatment: randomized to nivolumab then ipilimumab (arm A) or the reverse (arm B). None of the patients previously received DNA-damaging chemotherapy. Live CD3+CD8+ CD19− CD56− cells were sorted from PBMCs. CDR3 length: 15 residues. V was trimmed by 7 bases and J by 0 bases, leaving 13 bases between them. CDR1 and CDR2 (germline): WNHNN, SYGVQD (reference sequence). The clonotype originates from a human donor with melanoma. The source was CD8+ T cells sorted from blood (inferred from file names), collected from a patient given nivolumab and ipilimumab in sequence. The genes are TRBV10-1 and TRBJ1-5; unclear D gene. The CDR3 bases are TGCGCCAGCACCCGATCGAGATGTAGCAATCAGCCCCAGCATTTT. It specifies CASTRSRCSNQPQHF.